This TCR beta chain came from a study of Ad26.COV2.S vaccination and SARS-CoV-2 variants. At the level of the study: In the COV1001 trial, the donor was in the Ad26.COV2.S arm. Into the muscle, Ad26.COV2.S was dosed once or twice, 56 days apart.

Treatment reported: roughly 19 received Ad26.COV2.S at low or high dose, single or two shots; 5 received placebo; per-sample allocation not given. Samples were taken on day 63 after the first vaccine or placebo injection. In Boston, an adult donor aged 18-55 years took part. In the case of this clone: Mismatch with germline at one junction end may stem from a read error.

Method: immunoSEQ multiplex PCR; TCRdb's copy keeps in-frame clones and lacks some. This sample has approximately 300,000 clones; roughly 84% occur once, and the top ten carry less than 2%. The CDR3 covers 16 residues. The germline V gene encodes CDR1 SGHAT and CDR2 FQNNGV. The chain has TRBV11-2 and TRBJ2-3, with 8 bases fitting TRBD2. This specimen was peripheral blood, taken in a trial of Ad26.COV2.S vaccine versus placebo. The source of this sequence is a person aged 18-60 years who received the Ad26.COV2.S COVID-19 vaccine or a placebo. The CDR3 nucleotides read TGTGCCAGCAGCTTTGAAAAGCGGGGGCTCACAAATACGCAGTATTTT. This gives the protein CASSFEKRGLTNTQYF.